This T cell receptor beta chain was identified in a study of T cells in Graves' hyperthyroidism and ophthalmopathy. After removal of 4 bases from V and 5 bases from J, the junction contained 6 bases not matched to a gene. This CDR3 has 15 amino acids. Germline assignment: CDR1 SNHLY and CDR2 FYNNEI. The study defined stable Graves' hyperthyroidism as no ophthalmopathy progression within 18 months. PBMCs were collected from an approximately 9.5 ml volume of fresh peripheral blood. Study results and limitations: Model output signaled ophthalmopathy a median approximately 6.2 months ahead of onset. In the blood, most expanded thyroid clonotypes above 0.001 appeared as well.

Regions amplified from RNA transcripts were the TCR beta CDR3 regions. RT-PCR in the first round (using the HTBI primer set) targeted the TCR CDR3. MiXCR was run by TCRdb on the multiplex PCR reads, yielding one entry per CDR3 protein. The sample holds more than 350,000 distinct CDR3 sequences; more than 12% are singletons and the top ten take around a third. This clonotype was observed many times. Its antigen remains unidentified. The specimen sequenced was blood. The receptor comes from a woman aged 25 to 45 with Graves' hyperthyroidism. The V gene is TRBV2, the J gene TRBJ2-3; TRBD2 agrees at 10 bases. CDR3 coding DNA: TGTGCCAGCAGTGTAGCGGGAGGTCAGGGAGATACGCAGTATTTT. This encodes CASSVAGGQGDTQYF.